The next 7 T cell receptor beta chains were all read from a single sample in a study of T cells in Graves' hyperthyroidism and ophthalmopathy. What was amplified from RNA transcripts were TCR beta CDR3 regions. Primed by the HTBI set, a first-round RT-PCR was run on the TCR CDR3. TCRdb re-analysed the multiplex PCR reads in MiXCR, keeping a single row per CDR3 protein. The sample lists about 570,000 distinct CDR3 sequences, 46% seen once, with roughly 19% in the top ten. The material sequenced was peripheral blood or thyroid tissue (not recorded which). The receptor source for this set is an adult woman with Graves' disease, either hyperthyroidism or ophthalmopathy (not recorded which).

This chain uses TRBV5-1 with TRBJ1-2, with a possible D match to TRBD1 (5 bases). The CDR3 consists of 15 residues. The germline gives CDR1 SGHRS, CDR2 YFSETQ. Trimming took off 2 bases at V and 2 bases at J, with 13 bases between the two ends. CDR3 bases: TGCGCCAGCAGCTTTGGGGGATTCATAAACTATGGCTACACCTTC. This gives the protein CASSFGGFINYGYTF.

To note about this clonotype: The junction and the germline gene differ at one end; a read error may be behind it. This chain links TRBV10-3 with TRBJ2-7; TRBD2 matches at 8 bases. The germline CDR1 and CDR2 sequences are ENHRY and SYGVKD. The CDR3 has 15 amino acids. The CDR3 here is CAISESGRGTGELYF. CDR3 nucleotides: TGTGCCATCAGTGAAAGCGGGAGAGGGACCGGGGAGCTGTACTTC.

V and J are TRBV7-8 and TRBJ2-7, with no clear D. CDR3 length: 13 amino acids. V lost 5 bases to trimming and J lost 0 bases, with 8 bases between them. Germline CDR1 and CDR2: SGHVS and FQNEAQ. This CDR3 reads CASSIYNSYEQYF. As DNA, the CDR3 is TGTGCCAGCAGCATATACAACTCCTACGAGCAGTACTTC.

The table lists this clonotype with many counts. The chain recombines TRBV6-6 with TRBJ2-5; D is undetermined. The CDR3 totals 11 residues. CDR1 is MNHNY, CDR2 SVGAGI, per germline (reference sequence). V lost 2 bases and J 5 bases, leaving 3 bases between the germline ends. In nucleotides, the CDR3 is TGTGCCAGCAGTTACAAGGAGACCCAGTACTTC. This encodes CASSYKETQYF.

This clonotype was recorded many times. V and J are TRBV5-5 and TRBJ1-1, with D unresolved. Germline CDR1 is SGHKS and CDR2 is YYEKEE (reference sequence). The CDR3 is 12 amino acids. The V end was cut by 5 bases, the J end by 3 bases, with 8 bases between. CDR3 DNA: TGTGCCAGCAGGAGTTGGGACACTGAAGCTTTCTTT. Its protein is CASRSWDTEAFF. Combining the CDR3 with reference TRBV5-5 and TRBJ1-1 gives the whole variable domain DAGVTQSPTHLIKTRGQQVTLRCSPISGHKSVSWYQQVLGQGPQFIFQYYEKEERGRGNFPDRFSARQFPNYSSELNVNALLLGDSALYLCASRSWDTEAFFGQGTRLTVV.

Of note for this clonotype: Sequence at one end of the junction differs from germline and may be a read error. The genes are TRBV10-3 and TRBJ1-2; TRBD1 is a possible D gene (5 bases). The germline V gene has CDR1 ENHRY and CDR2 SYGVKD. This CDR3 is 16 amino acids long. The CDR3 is CAIGEEGMMENYGYTF. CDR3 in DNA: TGTGCCATCGGTGAGGAGGGGATGATGGAGAACTATGGCTACACCTTC.

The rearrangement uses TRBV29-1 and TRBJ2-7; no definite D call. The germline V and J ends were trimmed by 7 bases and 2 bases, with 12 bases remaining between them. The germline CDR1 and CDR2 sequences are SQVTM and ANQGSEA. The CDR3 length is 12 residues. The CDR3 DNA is TGCAGCGCCCAGTTATCAACCTACGAGCAGTACTTC. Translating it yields CSAQLSTYEQYF.